Listed here are 24 T cell receptor beta chains from one sample, sequenced in a study of blood T cells in healthy people across ages. PCR was performed a second time for about 6 to 11 cycles using a sample-barcoded 5' primer and a J-beta primer mix. In TCRdb, the 5' RACE reads were re-called with MiXCR into one record per CDR3 protein. The sample lists more than 550,000 distinct CDR3 sequences; 20% to 25% were seen once. The sequenced material came from blood. These receptors came from an older man in good health.

The chain carries TRBV7-2 and TRBJ1-5; D is possibly TRBD1 (5 bases). The CDR3 loop spans 15 amino acids. V lost 6 bases, J lost 2 bases, and 14 bases lay in between. CDR1 and CDR2 (germline): SGHTA, FQGNSA. The CDR3 nucleotides read TGTGCCAGCAGTCCCGAGTCGGGGGGCAATCAGCCCCAGCATTTT. Protein product: CASSPESGGNQPQHF.

The CDR3 protein is CASSAAGYEQYV. CDR3 sequence (DNA): TGTGCCAGCAGTGCAGCAGGTTACGAGCAGTACGTC. V and J are TRBV2 and TRBJ2-7; D is ambiguous. Germline-derived CDR1 and CDR2 are SNHLY and FYNNEI. Trimming took 4 bases from V and 4 from J, leaving 8 bases between them. The CDR3 totals 12 residues.

The CDR3 sequence is CASATNRGADTQYF. For the CDR3, the DNA is TGTGCCAGCGCCACAAACAGGGGCGCAGATACGCAGTATTTT. V gene TRBV7-3 combines with J gene TRBJ2-3, with 7 bases fitting TRBD1. V shed 8 bases and J 4 bases; nucleotides not matched to a gene: 9. Germline lookup yields CDR1 SGHTA and CDR2 FQGTGA. This CDR3 comprises 14 residues.

This clonotype was counted ten times or more. The chain employs TRBV6-1 and TRBJ2-2; D perhaps matches TRBD1 (5 bases). The V and J ends lost 11 bases and 0 bases respectively, with 10 bases between them. The CDR3 is made up of 13 amino acids. The V gene's germline CDR1 is MNHNS and CDR2 SASEGT. This CDR3 is CAGEDTNTGELFF. DNA for the CDR3: TGTGCCGGTGAGGACACGAACACCGGGGAGCTGTTTTTT.

The V and J genes are TRBV7-8 and TRBJ2-5; D gene uncertain. Germline V CDR1 and CDR2: SGHVS, FQNEAQ. The length of the CDR3 is 13 residues. Trimming cost V 7 bases and J 6 bases, with 15 bases left between them. This CDR3 reads CASNPDPAQTQYF. For the CDR3, the DNA is TGTGCCAGCAATCCGGACCCAGCACAGACCCAGTACTTC.

Only a few counts were recorded for this clonotype. The J gene is TRBJ1-2, the V gene TRBV12-3 or TRBV12-4; D might be TRBD1 (5 bases). The CDR3 length is 14 residues. V was shortened by 3 bases and J by 8 bases, with 16 bases between the two germline ends. The CDR3 sequence: CASSLVGGNGGYTF. The CDR3 DNA is TGTGCCAGCAGTTTGGTGGGGGGGAACGGCGGCTACACCTTC.

This chain uses TRBV6-1 with TRBJ2-1, with TRBD2 matching over 15 bases. The CDR3 loop spans 18 amino acids. Germline lookup yields CDR1 MNHNS and CDR2 SASEGT. Trimming removed 8 bases from V and 4 bases from J; junction bases left unmatched: 12. The CDR3 DNA sequence: TGTGCCAGCGTATTGTGGGGACTAGCGGGAGGAGGGTACAATGAGCAGTTCTTC. Translation gives CASVLWGLAGGGYNEQFF.

This clonotype was detected only a few times. J is TRBJ1-2 and V is TRBV28, with no clear D. Germline-derived CDR1 and CDR2 are MDHEN and SYDVKM. CDR3 length: 11 residues. Trimming removed 5 bases at V and 3 bases at J, with 4 bases between. In DNA form, the CDR3 reads TGTGCCAGCAGTATAGACTATGGCTACACCTTC. This codes for CASSIDYGYTF.

This clonotype showed up just a few times. This chain links TRBV14 with TRBJ1-4; 8 bases are a match to TRBD1. Germline CDR1 is SGHDN and CDR2 is FVKESK. The ends lost 5 bases at V and 5 bases at J; junction bases unmatched: 7. CDR3 length: 15 amino acids. The CDR3, as DNA: TGTGCCAGCAGCTCGCTGACAGGGGTGAATGAAAAACTGTTTTTT. This encodes CASSSLTGVNEKLFF.

This clonotype was seen a handful of times. This chain links TRBV2 with TRBJ1-2, with D perhaps matching TRBD1 (6 bases). The CDR3 runs to 12 residues. Trimming pared 8 bases from V and 8 bases from J, leaving 15 bases between. Germline CDR1 SNHLY, CDR2 FYNNEI. CDR3 DNA sequence: TGTGCCAGCGGGACGGGGGCCTCAGGCTACACCTTC. This translates into CASGTGASGYTF.

The chain joins TRBV29-1 to TRBJ1-2; D is undetermined. Germline V gene sequence: CDR1 SQVTM, CDR2 ANQGSEA. Trimming removed 4 bases at V and 5 bases at J, with 11 bases between. The CDR3 length is 12 residues. CDR3 in DNA: TGCAGCGTTGGCTATGGGGAGTATGGCTACACCTTC. Encoded protein: CSVGYGEYGYTF.

V is TRBV5-1 and J is TRBJ2-2; no reliable D call. V was pared by 4 bases and J by 1 base, with 8 bases between. Germline CDR1 SGHRS, CDR2 YFSETQ. The CDR3 is made up of 14 amino acids. The CDR3 loop is CASSTTWNTGELFF. CDR3 DNA sequence: TGCGCCAGCAGCACTACATGGAACACCGGGGAGCTGTTTTTT.

The chain uses TRBV7-9 and TRBJ1-1, with D tentatively TRBD1 (5 bases). This CDR3 contains 13 residues. From germline, CDR1 is SEHNR and CDR2 FQNEAQ (reference sequence). V was shortened by 11 bases and J by 3 bases, with 16 bases between the two germline ends. In DNA, the CDR3 is TGTGCCGGACGGGTGGTCAGGGACACTGAAGCTTTCTTT. It translates to CAGRVVRDTEAFF.

This chain joins TRBV5-6 and TRBJ1-1; D is ambiguous. Germline V gene data show CDR1 as SGHDT and CDR2 as YYEEEE. The CDR3 runs 12 residues. V was shortened by 2 bases and J by 8 bases, with 10 bases between the two germline ends. In nucleotides, the CDR3 is TGTGCCAGCAGCTTCCCTGGGCGGGAAGCTTTCTTT. Translating gives CASSFPGREAFF.

The rearrangement uses TRBV4-2 and TRBJ2-2; 10 bases align to TRBD2. V shed 0 bases, J shed 8 bases, and the junction held 3 bases outside the gene matches. In germline, CDR1 is LGHNA, CDR2 YNFKEQ. CDR3 size: 15 residues. CDR3 DNA: TGTGCCAGCAGCCAAGAAACTAGCGGGGCGGGGGAGCTGTTTTTT. Translated: CASSQETSGAGELFF.

This clonotype has only a few counts. The chain combines TRBV5-1 with TRBJ1-2, with 8 bases that match TRBD1. The junction had 6 bases not matched to a gene; V was cut back by 0 bases and J by 8 bases. The CDR3 spans 14 residues. The germline CDR1 and CDR2 sequences are SGHRS and YFSETQ. Here the CDR3 DNA reads TGCGCCAGCAGCTTGGATCAGGGGGCGCGGGGCTACACCTTC. It specifies CASSLDQGARGYTF.

This clonotype was detected only a few times. The rearrangement links TRBV9 to TRBJ2-5; 9 bases match TRBD2. Near its end, the DNA agrees better with TRBJ2-1, so the J call may be wrong. The germline V gene has CDR1 SGDLS and CDR2 YYNGEE. This CDR3 comprises 15 residues. The CDR3 coding sequence is TGTGCCAGCAGCGTGAGCGGGGGGCGTTCCAATGAGCAGTTCTTC. Its translation: CASSVSGGRSNEQFF.

This clonotype was counted a few times. The V call is TRBV29-1, the J call TRBJ1-1; maybe TRBD1 (5 bases). With 3 bases removed from V and 1 base from J, the gap between germline ends came to 12 bases. Germline CDR1 and CDR2: SQVTM and ANQGSEA. This CDR3 comprises 14 residues. For the CDR3, the DNA is TGCAGCGTTGACTCGGCAGGGAGGAACACTGAAGCTTTCTTT. This gives the protein CSVDSAGRNTEAFF.

For this clonotype: The junction differs from germline at one of its ends, possibly a read error. This rearrangement joins TRBV20-1 to TRBJ1-2; D unresolved. CDR3 length equals 14 residues. The germline gives CDR1 DFQATT, CDR2 SNEGSKA (reference sequence). DNA for the CDR3: TGCAATGCTAGAGATCCTGGATCTAACTATGGTTACACCTTC. It is translated as CNARDPGSNYGYTF.

The V call is TRBV7-2, the J call TRBJ1-5, with D perhaps TRBD1 (6 bases). V shed 5 bases and J shed 15 bases, with 23 bases lying between them. The CDR3 extends over 14 amino acids. CDR1 is SGHTA and CDR2 is FQGNSA in the germline V gene. The CDR3 sequence is CASSPKGEGHPLHF. The CDR3 DNA sequence: TGTGCCAGCAGCCCAAAGGGGGAGGGACACCCGTTGCATTTT.

The genes are TRBV15 and TRBJ2-1, with 13 bases aligning to TRBD2. TRBJ2-5 matches the DNA end more closely, so the J call is doubtful. The CDR3 spans 17 residues. Germline CDR1 reads LNHNV; CDR2 reads YYDKDF (reference sequence). CDR3 nucleotides: TGTGCCACCAGCAGAGAGGCGGGACTAGCGGGACTTCAGACCCAGTACTTC. Amino acids: CATSREAGLAGLQTQYF.

The CDR3 is CSATGVNYGYTF. Written as DNA, the CDR3 is TGCAGTGCTACCGGGGTGAACTATGGCTACACCTTC. This chain connects TRBV20-1 to TRBJ1-2; D gene unclear. This CDR3 has 12 amino acids. V was shortened by 4 bases and J by 2 bases, with 8 bases between the two germline ends. Germline CDR1 DFQATT, CDR2 SNEGSKA (reference sequence).

The rearrangement links TRBV7-9 to TRBJ1-5; D is unclear. The CDR3 sequence is 14 residues long. Trimming stripped 4 bases from V and 3 bases from J, with 10 bases between. Germline V CDR1 and CDR2: SEHNR, FQNEAQ (reference sequence). The CDR3 here is CASSSGSDNQPQHF. For the CDR3, the DNA is TGTGCCAGCAGCTCGGGGTCGGACAATCAGCCCCAGCATTTT. Variable domain in full (rest from reference TRBV7-9 and TRBJ1-5): DTGVSQNPRHKITKRGQNVTFRCDPISEHNRLYWYRQTLGQGPEFLTYFQNEAQLEKSRLLSDRFSAERPKGSFSTLEIQRTEQGDSAMYLCASSSGSDNQPQHFGDGTRLSIL.

This clonotype was recorded a few times. V usage is TRBV5-4 and J usage is TRBJ1-5, with a tentative D call TRBD1 (5 bases). From germline, CDR1 is SGHNT and CDR2 YYREEE (reference sequence). The ends were cut back, 4 bases at V and 6 bases at J, with 14 bases in the middle. The CDR3 runs 14 residues. CDR3 bases: TGTGCCAGCAGCCTGGAGGGGCCCGGTCAGCCCCAGCATTTT. Protein: CASSLEGPGQPQHF. Based on the CDR3 plus reference TRBV5-4 and TRBJ1-5, the full variable domain is ETGVTQSPTHLIKTRGQQVTLRCSSQSGHNTVSWYQQALGQGPQFIFQYYREEENGRGNFPPRFSGLQFPNYSSELNVNALELDDSALYLCASSLEGPGQPQHFGDGTRLSIL.